This T cell receptor beta chain was retrieved from a study of PD-1 blockade in mismatch repair-deficient tumors. Notes on this clone: Its target is not known.

Produced via immunoSEQ multiplex PCR; TCRdb's table is partial and in-frame only. The sample shows about 14,000 clones, 80% to 90% of them seen only once. Germline V gene data show CDR1 as SGHTA and CDR2 as FQGNSA. The CDR3 has 13 amino acids. Trimming cost V 3 bases and J 5 bases, with 8 bases left between them. The time point denotes: approximately ten-day in vitro stimulation with candidate neoantigen peptide 4. Every patient had mismatch repair deficiency by PCR or immunohistochemistry. Clone fold changes were calculated against an identical culture without peptide. The origin of this receptor is an adult with mismatch repair-deficient cancer. The rearrangement uses TRBV7-2 and TRBJ2-1; perhaps TRBD2 as D (5 bases). The sequenced sample was cells cultured in vitro, obtained from a patient treated with pembrolizumab. CDR3 sequence: CASSFERDNEQFF. As DNA, the CDR3 is TGTGCCAGCAGCTTTGAGAGGGACAATGAGCAGTTCTTC.